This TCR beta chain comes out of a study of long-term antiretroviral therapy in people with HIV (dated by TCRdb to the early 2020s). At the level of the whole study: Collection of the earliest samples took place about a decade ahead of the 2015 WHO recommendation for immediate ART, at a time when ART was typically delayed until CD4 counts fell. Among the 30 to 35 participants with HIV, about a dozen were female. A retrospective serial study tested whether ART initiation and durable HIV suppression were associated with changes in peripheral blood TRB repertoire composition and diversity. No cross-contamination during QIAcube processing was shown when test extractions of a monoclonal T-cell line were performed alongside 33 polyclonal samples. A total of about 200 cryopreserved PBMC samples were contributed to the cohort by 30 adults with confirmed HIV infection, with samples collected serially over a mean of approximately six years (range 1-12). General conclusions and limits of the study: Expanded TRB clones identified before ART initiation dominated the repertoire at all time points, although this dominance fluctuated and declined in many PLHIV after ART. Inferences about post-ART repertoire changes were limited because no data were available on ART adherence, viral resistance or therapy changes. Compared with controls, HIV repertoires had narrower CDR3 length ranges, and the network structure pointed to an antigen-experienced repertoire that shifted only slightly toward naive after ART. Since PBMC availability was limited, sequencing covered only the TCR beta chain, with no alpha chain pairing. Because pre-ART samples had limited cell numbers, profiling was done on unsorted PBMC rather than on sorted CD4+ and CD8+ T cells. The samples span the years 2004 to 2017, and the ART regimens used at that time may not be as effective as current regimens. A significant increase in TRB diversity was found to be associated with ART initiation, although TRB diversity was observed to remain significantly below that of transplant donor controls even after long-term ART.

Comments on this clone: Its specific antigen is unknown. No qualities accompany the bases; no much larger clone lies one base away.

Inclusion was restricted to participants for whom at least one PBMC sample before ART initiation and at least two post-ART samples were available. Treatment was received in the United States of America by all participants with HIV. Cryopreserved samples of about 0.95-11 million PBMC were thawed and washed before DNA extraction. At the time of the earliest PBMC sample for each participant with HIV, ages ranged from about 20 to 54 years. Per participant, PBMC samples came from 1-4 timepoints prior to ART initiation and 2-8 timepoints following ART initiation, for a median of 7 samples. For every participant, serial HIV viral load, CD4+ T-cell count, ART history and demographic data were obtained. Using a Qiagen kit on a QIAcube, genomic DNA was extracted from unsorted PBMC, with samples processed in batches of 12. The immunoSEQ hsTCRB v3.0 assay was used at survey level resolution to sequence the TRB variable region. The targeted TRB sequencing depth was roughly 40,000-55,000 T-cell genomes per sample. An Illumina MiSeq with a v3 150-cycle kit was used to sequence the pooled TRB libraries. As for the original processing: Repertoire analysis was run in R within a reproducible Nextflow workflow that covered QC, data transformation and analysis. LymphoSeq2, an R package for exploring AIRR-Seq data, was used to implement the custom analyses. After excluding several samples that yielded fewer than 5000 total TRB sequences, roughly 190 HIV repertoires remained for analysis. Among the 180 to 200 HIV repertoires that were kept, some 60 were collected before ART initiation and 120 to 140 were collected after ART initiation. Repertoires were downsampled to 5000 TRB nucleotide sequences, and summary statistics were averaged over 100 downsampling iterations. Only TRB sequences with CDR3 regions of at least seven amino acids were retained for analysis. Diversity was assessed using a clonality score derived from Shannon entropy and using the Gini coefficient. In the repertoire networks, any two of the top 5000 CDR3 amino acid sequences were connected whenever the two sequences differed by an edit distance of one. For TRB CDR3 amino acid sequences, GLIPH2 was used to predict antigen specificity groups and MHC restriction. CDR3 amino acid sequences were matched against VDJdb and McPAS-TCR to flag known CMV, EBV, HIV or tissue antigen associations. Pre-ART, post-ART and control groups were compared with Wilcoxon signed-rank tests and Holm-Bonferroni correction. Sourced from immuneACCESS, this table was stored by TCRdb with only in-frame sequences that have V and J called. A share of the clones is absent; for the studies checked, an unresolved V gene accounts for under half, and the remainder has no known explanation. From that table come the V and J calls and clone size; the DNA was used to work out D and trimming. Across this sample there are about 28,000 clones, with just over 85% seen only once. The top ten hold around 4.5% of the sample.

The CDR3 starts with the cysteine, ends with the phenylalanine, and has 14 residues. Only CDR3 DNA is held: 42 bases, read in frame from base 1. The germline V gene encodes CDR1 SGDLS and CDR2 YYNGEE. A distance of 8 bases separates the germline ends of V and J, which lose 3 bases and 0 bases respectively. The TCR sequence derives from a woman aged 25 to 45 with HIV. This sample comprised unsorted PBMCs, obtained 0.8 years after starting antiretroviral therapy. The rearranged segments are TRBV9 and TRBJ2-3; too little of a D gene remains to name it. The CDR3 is CASSGLTSTDTQYF. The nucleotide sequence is TGTGCCAGCAGCGGCTTAACTAGCACAGATACGCAGTATTTT.